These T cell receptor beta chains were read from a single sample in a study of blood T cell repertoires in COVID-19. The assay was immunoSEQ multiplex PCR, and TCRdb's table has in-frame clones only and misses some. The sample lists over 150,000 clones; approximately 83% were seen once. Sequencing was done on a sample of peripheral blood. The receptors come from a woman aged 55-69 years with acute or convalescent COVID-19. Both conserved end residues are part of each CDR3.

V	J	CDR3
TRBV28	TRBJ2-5	CASSLAGTQETQYF
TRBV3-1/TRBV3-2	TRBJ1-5	CASSQRGGSNQPQHF
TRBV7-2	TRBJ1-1	CASSSLGKFEAFF
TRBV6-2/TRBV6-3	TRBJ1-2	CASSYSIRPDRASYGYTF
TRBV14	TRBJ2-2	CASSQDHPGSSNTGELFF
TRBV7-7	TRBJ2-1	CASSPGGNEQFF
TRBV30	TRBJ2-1	CAWARLAGYNEQFF
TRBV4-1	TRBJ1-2	CASSQEGTGGRNYGYTF
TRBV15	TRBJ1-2	CATSRPLRTGALKGYGYTF
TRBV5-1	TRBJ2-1	CASSFKTSGGYNEQFF
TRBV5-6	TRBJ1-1	CASSVSALEAFF
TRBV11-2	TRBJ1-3	CASSEDRGGYTIYF
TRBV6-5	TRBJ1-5	CASSTLNQPQHF
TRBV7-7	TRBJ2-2	CASRDGDGTGTTGELFF
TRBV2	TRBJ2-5	CASTQGLSRETQYF
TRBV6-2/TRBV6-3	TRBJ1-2	CASSSNTGGKGYGYTF
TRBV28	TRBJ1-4	CASSRGYLAEKLFF
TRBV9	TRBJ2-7	CASSESGGAGIYEQYF
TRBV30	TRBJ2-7	CAWRMANEQYF
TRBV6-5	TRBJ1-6	CASKRGQGVSPLHF
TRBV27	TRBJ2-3	CASRIRTYTDTQYF
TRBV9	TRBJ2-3	CASSVEGGTDTQYF
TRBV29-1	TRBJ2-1	CSVDRGGSEQFF
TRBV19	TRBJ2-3	CASGGTPTLTDTQYF
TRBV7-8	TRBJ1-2	CASSQPGQGYGYTF
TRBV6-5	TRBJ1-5	CASESGWPQHF
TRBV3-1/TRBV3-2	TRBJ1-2	CASSPFLGTYGYTF
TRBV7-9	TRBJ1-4	CASSLQGTHNEKLFF
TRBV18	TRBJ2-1	CASSPRSGLAGNEQFF
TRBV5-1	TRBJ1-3	CASSLPAGAGDTIYF
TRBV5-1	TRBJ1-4	CASSLGDRDEKLFF
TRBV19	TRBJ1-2	CASSIAGYAGYTF
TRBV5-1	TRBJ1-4	CASRPGTGGAEKLFF
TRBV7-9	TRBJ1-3	CASSLYRVTGNTIYF
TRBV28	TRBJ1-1	CASLQGWHTEAFF
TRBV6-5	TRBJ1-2	CASSYSWTGLYGYTF
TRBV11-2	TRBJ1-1	CASSLARESKAFF
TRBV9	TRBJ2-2	CASSVASGEGPNTGELFF
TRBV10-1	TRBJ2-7	CASSEGGTRGHEQYF